The 7 T cell receptor beta chains below come from one sample, sequenced in a study of CD8+ T cells in alopecia areata (dated by TCRdb to 2017 to 2018). Library generation was performed with the immunoSEQ multiplex PCR assay. For TCR sequencing, RNA was extracted from every sample and reverse transcribed into cDNA to serve as template. Imported from immuneACCESS, the table was reduced by TCRdb to in-frame sequences with V and J called. These copies leave out some clones; in studies compared against another copy, an unresolved V gene accounts for under half, and the cause of the remainder is not known. This sample holds more than 250,000 clones in total, without any singletons. In total, the top ten clones hold 0.9% to 1.5% of the sample. Cells from pooled mouse cutaneous lymph nodes were stained for CD4, CD8alpha, NKG2D, NKG2ACE and other markers and then sorted on a BD Influx. The sample consisted of CD4+ T cells sorted from a lymph node. The receptor set was obtained from a C3H/HeJ mouse with alopecia areata. Mice in this strain carry MHC haplotype H2-k.

This clone was counted only a few times. Germline and genes: mouse. The DNA ends 4 residues before the CDR3 does, and the rest of the CDR3 is filled in from the germline J gene. The genes are TRBV13-2 and TRBJ2-5, with 9 bases that match TRBD2. Losses at the gene ends were 0 bases for V and 0 bases for J; bases not matched to a gene: 2. The germline V gene has CDR1 NNHNN and CDR2 SYGAGS (reference sequence). CDR3 size: 16 residues. Partial CDR3 DNA: TGTGCCAGCGGTGATGCGGGACTGGGTAACCAAGAC. It encodes CASGDAGLGNQD. The entire CDR3 is CASGDAGLGNQDTQYF.

This clone has a handful of counts. Here the gene names and germline are mouse. CDR3 residues: CASSPSDSYNSPLYF. The covered CDR3 bases are TGTGCCAGCAGTCCTTCGGACAGCTATAATTCGCCC. The chain combines TRBV19 with TRBJ1-6; maybe TRBD1 (6 bases). The read halts 3 residues ahead of the CDR3 end, with the missing end drawn from the germline J gene. TRBJ1-6 is treated as an ORF (open reading frame) with a function not yet certain. This CDR3 has 15 amino acids. Trimming pared 4 bases from V and 3 bases from J, leaving 11 bases between. Per the germline V gene, CDR1 is FNHDT and CDR2 is SITEND (reference sequence).

This clone was seen more than once but under ten times. Gene names denote mouse genes. The observed sequence ends 4 residues before the CDR3 terminus, with the missing tail filled in from the germline J gene. The sample holds other DNA sequences that translate to the same CDR3. This rearrangement joins TRBV13-2 to TRBJ1-2; 11 nucleotides match TRBD1. Germline CDR1 reads NNHNN; CDR2 reads SYGAGS (reference sequence). The CDR3 is 14 amino acids. The trim removed 6 bases at V and 3 bases at J, leaving 4 bases unmatched. CDR3 residues: CASARTGGDSDYTF. Partial CDR3 DNA: TGTGCCAGCGCCCGGACAGGGGGCGACTCC.

For this clone: The genes and germline here are from mouse. Read coverage stops 4 residues before the CDR3 terminus; the germline J gene supplies the remainder. The V and J genes are TRBV13-1 and TRBJ2-3, with TRBD1 matching 9 bases. The junction had 4 bases not matched to a gene; V was cut back by 3 bases and J by 2 bases. This CDR3 contains 15 residues. Germline V gene data show CDR1 as NSHNY and CDR2 as SYGAGN. The CDR3 here is CASSARDRVAETLYF. The part of the CDR3 DNA that was read is TGTGCCAGCAGTGCCCGGGACAGGGTTGCAGAA.

In regard to this clone: Mouse gene names apply. Read sequence stops 4 residues before the CDR3 end, and the germline J gene provides the missing end. The sample has other DNA sequences that encode this CDR3 too. This chain connects TRBV19 to TRBJ2-7; D ambiguous. With 4 bases removed from V and 3 bases from J, the gap between germline ends came to 5 bases. The CDR3 spans 11 residues. Germline V gene lookup returns CDR1 FNHDT and CDR2 SITEND (reference sequence). CDR3 residues: CASSDNYEQYF. Incomplete CDR3 DNA: TGTGCCAGCAGTGACAACTAT.

This clone was counted at least ten times. Gene names refer to mouse genes. The read finishes 4 residues shy of the CDR3 end, and the germline J gene is used to complete it. The chain combines TRBV13-1 with TRBJ1-2; TRBD1 might be the D (6 bases). Trimming stripped 0 bases from V and 4 bases from J, with 13 bases between. Germline CDR1 is NSHNY and CDR2 is SYGAGN. CDR3 length equals 15 residues. Incomplete CDR3 DNA: TGTGCCAGCAGTGATGGGGGGGGGCAAGTCTCC. As protein: CASSDGGGQVS. The CDR3 as a whole reads CASSDGGGQVSDYTF.

In its sample, this clone was seen many times. The genes and germline here are from mouse. The observed sequence ends 4 residues before the CDR3 terminus, with the missing tail filled in from the germline J gene. The V and J genes are TRBV17 and TRBJ2-5; D unclear. Looked up from germline, CDR1 is MNHDT and CDR2 is YYDKIL. This CDR3 has 16 residues. The V and J ends lost 0 bases and 0 bases respectively, with 10 bases between them. Incomplete CDR3 DNA: TGTGCTAGCAGTAGAGATCCCCCAATTAACCAAGAC. This codes for CASSRDPPINQD. In full, the CDR3 is CASSRDPPINQDTQYF.